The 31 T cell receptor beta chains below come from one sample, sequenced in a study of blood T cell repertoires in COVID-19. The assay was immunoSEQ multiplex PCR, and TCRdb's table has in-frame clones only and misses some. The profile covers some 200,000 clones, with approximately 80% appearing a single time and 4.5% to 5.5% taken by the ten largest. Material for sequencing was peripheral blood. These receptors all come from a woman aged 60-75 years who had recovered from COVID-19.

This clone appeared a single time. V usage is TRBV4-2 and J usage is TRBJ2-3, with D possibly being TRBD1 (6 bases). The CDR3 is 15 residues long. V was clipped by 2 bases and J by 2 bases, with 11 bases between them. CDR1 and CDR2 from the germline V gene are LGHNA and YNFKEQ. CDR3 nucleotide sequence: TGTGCCAGCAGCCAACCAGGGGACGCCACAGATACGCAGTATTTT. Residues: CASSQPGDATDTQYF.

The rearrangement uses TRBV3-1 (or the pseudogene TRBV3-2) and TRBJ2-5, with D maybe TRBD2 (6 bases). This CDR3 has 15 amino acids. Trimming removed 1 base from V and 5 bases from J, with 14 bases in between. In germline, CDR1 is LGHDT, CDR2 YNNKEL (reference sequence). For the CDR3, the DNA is TGTGCCAGCAGCCAAGGTACGGGGACTTGGGAGACCCAGTACTTC. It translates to CASSQGTGTWETQYF.

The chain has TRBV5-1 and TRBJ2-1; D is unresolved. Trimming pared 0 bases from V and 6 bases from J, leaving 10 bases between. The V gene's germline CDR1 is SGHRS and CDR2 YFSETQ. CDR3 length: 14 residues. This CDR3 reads CASSLVPGSNEQFF. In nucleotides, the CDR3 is TGCGCCAGCAGCTTGGTTCCGGGTTCCAATGAGCAGTTCTTC.

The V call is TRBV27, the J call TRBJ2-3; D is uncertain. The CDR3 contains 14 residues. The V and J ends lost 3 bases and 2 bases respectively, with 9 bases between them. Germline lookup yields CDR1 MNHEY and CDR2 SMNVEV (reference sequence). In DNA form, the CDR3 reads TGTGCCAGCAGTTTCCAAGGAGACACAGATACGCAGTATTTT. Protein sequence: CASSFQGDTDTQYF.

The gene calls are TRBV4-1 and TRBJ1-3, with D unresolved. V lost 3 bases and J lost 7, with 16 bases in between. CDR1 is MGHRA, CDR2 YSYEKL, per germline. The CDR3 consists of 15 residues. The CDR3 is CASSQADSSGNTIYF. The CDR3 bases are TGCGCCAGCAGCCAGGCGGACTCGTCGGGCAACACCATATATTTT.

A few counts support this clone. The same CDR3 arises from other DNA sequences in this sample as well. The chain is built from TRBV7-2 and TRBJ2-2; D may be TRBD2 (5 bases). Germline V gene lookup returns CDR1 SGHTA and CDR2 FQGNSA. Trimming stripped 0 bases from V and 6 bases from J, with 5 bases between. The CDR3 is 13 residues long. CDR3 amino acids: CASSLARAGELFF. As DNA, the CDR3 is TGTGCCAGCAGCTTAGCGAGGGCCGGGGAGCTGTTTTTT.

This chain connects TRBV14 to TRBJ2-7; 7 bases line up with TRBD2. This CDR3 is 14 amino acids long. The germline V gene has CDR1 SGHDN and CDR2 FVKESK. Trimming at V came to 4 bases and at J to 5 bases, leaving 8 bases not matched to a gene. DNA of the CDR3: TGTGCCAGCAGCCCCTGGACTAGAAGCCACGAGCAGTACTTC. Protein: CASSPWTRSHEQYF.

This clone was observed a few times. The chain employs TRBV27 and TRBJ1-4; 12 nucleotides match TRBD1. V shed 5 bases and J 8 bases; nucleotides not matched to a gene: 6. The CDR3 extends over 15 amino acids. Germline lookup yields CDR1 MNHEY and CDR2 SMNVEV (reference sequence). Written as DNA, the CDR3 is TGTGCCAGCAGTCGCGGGGACAGGGGGCGCGAAAAACTGTTTTTT. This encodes CASSRGDRGREKLFF.

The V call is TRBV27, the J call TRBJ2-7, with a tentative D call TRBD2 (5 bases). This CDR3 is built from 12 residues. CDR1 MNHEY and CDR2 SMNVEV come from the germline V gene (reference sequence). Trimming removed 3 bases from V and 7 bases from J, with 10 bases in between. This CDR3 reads CASSFPSGEQYF. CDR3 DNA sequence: TGTGCCAGCAGTTTTCCGTCGGGGGAGCAGTACTTC.

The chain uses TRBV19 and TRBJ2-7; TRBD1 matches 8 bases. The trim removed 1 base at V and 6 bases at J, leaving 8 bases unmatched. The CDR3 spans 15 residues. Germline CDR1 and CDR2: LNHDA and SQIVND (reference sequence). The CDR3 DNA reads TGTGCCAGTAGTATAGGCCAGGGGGCTTACGGCGAGCAGTACTTC. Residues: CASSIGQGAYGEQYF.

The CDR3 is CAWRGGLAGYTDTQYF. CDR3 nucleotide sequence: TGTGCCTGGAGAGGTGGCCTAGCGGGGTACACAGATACGCAGTATTTT. V usage is TRBV30 and J usage is TRBJ2-3; 9 nucleotides align to TRBD2. CDR3 length: 16 residues. Germline V gene lookup returns CDR1 GTSNPN and CDR2 SVGIG (reference sequence). J lost 2 bases, V lost 3 bases, and 9 bases had no gene match.

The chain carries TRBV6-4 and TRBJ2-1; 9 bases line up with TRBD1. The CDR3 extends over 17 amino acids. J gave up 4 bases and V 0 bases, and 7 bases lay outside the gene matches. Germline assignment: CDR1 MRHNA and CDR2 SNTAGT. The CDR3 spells CASSDSTGGPRYNEQFF. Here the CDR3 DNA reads TGTGCCAGCAGTGACTCGACAGGGGGGCCCAGGTACAATGAGCAGTTCTTC.

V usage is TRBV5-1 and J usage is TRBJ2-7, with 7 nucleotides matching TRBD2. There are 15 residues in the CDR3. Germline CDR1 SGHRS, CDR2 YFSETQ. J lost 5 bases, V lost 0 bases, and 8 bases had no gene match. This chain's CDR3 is CASSLVVRGVHEQYF. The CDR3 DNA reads TGCGCCAGCAGCTTGGTCGTTCGGGGGGTCCACGAGCAGTACTTC.

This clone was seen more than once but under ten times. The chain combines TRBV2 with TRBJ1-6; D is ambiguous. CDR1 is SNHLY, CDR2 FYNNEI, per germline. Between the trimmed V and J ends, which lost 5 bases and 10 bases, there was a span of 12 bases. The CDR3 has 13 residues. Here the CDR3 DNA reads TGTGCCAGCAGTTTTAGTCTTGAATCACCCCTCCACTTT. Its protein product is CASSFSLESPLHF.

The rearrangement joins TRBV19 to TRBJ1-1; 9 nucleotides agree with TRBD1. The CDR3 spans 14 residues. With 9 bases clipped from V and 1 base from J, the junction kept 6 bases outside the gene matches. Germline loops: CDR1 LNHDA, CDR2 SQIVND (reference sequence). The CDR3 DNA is TGTGCCAGCAAGGGGGACAGGGCGAACACTGAAGCTTTCTTT. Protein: CASKGDRANTEAFF.

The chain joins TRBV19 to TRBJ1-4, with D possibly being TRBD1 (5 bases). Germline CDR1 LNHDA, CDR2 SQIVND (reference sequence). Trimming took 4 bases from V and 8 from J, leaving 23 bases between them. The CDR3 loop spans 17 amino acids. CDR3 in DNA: TGTGCCAGTAGTAAGTGGGCGCAGGGAGGCAAAGAGGAAAAACTGTTTTTT. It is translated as CASSKWAQGGKEEKLFF.

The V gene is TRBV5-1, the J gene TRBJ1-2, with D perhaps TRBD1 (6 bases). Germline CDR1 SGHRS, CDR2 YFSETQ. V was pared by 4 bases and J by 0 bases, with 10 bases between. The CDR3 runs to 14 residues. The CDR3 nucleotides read TGCGCCAGCAGCGAGGACAGAACTAACTATGGCTACACCTTC. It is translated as CASSEDRTNYGYTF.

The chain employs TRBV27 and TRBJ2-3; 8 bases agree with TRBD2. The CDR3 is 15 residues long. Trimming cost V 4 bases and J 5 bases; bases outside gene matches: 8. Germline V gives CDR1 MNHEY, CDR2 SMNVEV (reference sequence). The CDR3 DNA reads TGTGCCAGCAGTTCGTCAGCGGGGGTGTTAGATACGCAGTATTTT. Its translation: CASSSSAGVLDTQYF.

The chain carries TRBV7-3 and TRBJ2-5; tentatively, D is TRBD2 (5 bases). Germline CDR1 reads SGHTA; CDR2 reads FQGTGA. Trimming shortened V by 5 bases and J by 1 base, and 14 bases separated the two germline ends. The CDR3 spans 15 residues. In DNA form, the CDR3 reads TGTGCCAGCAGCAACGGACTGGCAACCCAAGAGACCCAGTACTTC. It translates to CASSNGLATQETQYF.

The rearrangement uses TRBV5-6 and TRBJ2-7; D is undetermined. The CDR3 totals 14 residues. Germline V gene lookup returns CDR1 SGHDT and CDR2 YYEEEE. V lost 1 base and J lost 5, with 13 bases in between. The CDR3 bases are TGTGCCAGCAGCTTGCTGTTCAGGAACCACGAGCAGTACTTC. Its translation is CASSLLFRNHEQYF.

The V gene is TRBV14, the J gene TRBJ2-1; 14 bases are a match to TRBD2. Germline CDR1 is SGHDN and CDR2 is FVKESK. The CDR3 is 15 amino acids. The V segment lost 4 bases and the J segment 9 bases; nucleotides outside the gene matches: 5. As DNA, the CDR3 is TGTGCCAGCAGCCCGGGACTAGCGGGGGTCCGTGAGCAGTTCTTC. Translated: CASSPGLAGVREQFF.

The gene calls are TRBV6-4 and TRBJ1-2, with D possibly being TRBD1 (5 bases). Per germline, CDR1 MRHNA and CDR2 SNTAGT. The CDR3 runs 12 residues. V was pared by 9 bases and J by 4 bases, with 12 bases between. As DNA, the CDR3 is TGTGCCAGGACCAGGGAACCCTATGGCTACACCTTC. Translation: CARTREPYGYTF.

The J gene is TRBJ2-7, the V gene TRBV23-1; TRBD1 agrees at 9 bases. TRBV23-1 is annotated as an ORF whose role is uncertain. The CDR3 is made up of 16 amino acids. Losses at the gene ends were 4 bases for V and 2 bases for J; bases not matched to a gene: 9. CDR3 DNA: TGCGCCAGCAGTCCTCCCGACAGGGGGGCCCCCTACGAGCAGTACTTC. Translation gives CASSPPDRGAPYEQYF.

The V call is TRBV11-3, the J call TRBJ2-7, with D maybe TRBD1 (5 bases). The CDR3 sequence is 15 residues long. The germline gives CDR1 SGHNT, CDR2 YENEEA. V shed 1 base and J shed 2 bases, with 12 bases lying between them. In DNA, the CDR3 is TGTGCCAGCAGCTTAGGGGGCGACAGTACCTACGAGCAGTACTTC. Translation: CASSLGGDSTYEQYF.

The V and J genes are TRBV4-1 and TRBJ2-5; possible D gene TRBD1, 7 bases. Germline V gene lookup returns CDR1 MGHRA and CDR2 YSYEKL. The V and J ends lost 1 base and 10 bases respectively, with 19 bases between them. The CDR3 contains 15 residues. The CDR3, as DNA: TGCGCCAGCAGCCAAGGGAGGGACAGCCTGTGGGGCCAGTACTTC. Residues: CASSQGRDSLWGQYF.

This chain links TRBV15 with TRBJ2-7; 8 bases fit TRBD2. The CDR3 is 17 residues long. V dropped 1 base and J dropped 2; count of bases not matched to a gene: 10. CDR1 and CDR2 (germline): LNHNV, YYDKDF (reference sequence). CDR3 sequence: CATSRVTGAGATYEQYF. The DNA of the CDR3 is TGTGCCACCAGCAGAGTGACCGGAGCGGGGGCTACCTACGAGCAGTACTTC.

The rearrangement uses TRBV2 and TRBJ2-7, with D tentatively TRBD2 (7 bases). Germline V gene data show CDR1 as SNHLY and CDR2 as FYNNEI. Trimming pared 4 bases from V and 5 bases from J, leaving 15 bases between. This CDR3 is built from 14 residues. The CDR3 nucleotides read TGTGCCAGCAGTGTGGAGGGGGGGCCGGACGAGCAGTACTTC. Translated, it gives CASSVEGGPDEQYF.

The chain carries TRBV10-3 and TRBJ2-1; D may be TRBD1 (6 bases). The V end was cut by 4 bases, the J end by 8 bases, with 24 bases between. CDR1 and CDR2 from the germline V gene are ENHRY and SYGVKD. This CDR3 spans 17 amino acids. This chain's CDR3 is CAISATFSGDPSHEQFF. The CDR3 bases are TGTGCCATCAGTGCGACATTTTCAGGGGATCCGAGCCATGAGCAGTTCTTC.

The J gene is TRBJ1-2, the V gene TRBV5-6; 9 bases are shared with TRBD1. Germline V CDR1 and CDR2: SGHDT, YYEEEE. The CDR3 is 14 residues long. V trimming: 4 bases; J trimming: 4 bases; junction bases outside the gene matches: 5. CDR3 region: CASSMDRGTYGYTF. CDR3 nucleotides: TGTGCCAGCAGCATGGACAGGGGCACCTATGGCTACACCTTC.

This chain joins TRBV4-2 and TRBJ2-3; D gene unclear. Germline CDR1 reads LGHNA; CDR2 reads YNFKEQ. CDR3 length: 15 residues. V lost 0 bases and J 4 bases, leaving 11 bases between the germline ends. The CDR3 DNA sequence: TGTGCCAGCAGCCAAGAGGATTTTGGAGCAGATACGCAGTATTTT. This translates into CASSQEDFGADTQYF.

In nucleotides, the CDR3 is TGTGCCAGCAGTGCACGGGTTTCGAATTACGAGCAGTACTTC. This encodes CASSARVSNYEQYF. The J gene is TRBJ2-7, the V gene TRBV2; no reliable D call. In germline, CDR1 is SNHLY, CDR2 FYNNEI. The V end lost 4 bases, the J end lost 4 bases, and 14 bases lay between the germline ends. CDR3 length equals 14 residues.